The TCR beta chain under discussion was sequenced for a study of blood T cell repertoires in COVID-19. Looking at the study overall: The origin of the acute and convalescent COVID-19 samples was the United States, Italy and Spain. In each case, the material was cDNA or gDNA derived from T cells, B-cell-depleted T cells, or PBMCs.

In the original processing: Amplification of reference gene primers was used by the study to estimate nucleated cell counts. The assay was immunoSEQ multiplex PCR, and TCRdb's table has in-frame clones only and misses some. The DNA was the basis for D and trimming; V, J and clone size are from that table. The sample has about 130,000 clones; around 80% are singletons. This receptor was obtained from a man in his 70s with acute or convalescent COVID-19. Material: peripheral blood.

In DNA form, the CDR3 reads TGTGCCAGCAGCTCTGGACAGGTCTACGAGCAGTACTTC. This gives the protein CASSSGQVYEQYF. The V call is TRBV3-1 (or the pseudogene TRBV3-2), the J call TRBJ2-7; 7 bases fit TRBD1. V shed 5 bases, J shed 3 bases, and the junction held 4 bases outside the gene matches. This CDR3 contains 13 residues. CDR1 and CDR2 from the germline V gene are LGHDT and YNNKEL (reference sequence).